This T cell receptor (beta chain) was profiled in a study of T-cell memory formation after mild COVID-19. Overall study results and limits: Mainly CM and EM harbored the contracting CD4+ clones; mainly EMRA harbored the CD8+ ones.

TCRdb reprocessed the 5' RACE reads via MiXCR and lists one record per CDR3 protein. The repertoire has 120,000 to 150,000 distinct CDR3 sequences, 6% to 6.5% of them found once; the top ten carry under 2.5%. This clonotype has at least ten counts. The antigen remains undetermined. This CDR3 is 12 amino acids long. Germline V CDR1 and CDR2: SGDLS, YYNGEE. Trimming took 6 bases from V and 2 from J, leaving 5 bases between them. This clonotype was obtained from an adult woman who had mild COVID-19 (a few samples of this study predate the infection). Cell type and time point are not known. The sample consisted of PBMCs or a T cell subset sorted from them (not recorded which). This sequence joins TRBV9 and TRBJ2-2, with D uncertain. DNA for the CDR3: TGTGCCAGCACGGACAACACCGGGGAGCTGTTTTTT. Translated: CASTDNTGELFF.